The 23 T cell receptor beta chains presented below share a single source sample, sequenced in a study of CD8+ T cells in alopecia areata. Treatment given: oral pan-JAK inhibitor, 5-10 mg twice daily. Sequencing relied on a cDNA template that was reverse transcribed from extracted RNA. The repertoire was sequenced with immunoSEQ multiplex PCR; TCRdb's copy has only in-frame clones and lacks some. The repertoire holds 180,000 or so clones, with roughly 53% as singletons. Sequenced here: CD8+ T cells sorted from blood, sampled at week 24, from a patient treated with tofacitinib. Receptors originate from a human donor with alopecia areata.

This clone showed up just a few times. The chain recombines TRBV30 with TRBJ1-1; D is undetermined. This CDR3 has 13 amino acids. Trimming pared 0 bases from V and 2 bases from J, leaving 7 bases between. The V gene's germline CDR1 is GTSNPN and CDR2 SVGIG (reference sequence). CDR3 loop: CAWSVEKNTEAFF. CDR3 nucleotide sequence: TGTGCCTGGAGTGTGGAGAAAAACACTGAAGCTTTCTTT.

The chain carries TRBV4-3 and TRBJ1-6; 8 bases map to TRBD1. Trimming at V came to 0 bases and at J to 9 bases, leaving 7 bases not matched to a gene. This CDR3 has 16 residues. Germline CDR1 and CDR2: LGHNA and YSLEER. In nucleotides, the CDR3 is TGCGCCAGCAGCCAAGAATACGAACAGGGGGGTTCACCCCTCCACTTT. It codes for CASSQEYEQGGSPLHF.

The rearrangement joins TRBV7-9 to TRBJ1-5; D not certain. The CDR3 runs 15 residues. The ends were cut back, 1 base at V and 3 bases at J, with 10 bases in the middle. Germline V lookup: CDR1 SEHNR, CDR2 FQNEAQ (reference sequence). CDR3 region: CASSLGASDNQPQHF. CDR3 nucleotides: TGTGCCAGCAGCTTAGGGGCGTCGGACAATCAGCCCCAGCATTTT.

V is TRBV7-8 and J is TRBJ2-5; D is ambiguous. Germline values: CDR1 SGHVS, CDR2 FQNEAQ. The CDR3 extends over 14 amino acids. With 5 bases removed from V and 3 bases from J, the gap between germline ends came to 13 bases. In DNA form, the CDR3 reads TGTGCCAGCAGCCCGCCCGAGAAGGAAGAGACCCAGTACTTC. Its translation is CASSPPEKEETQYF.

This rearrangement joins TRBV29-1 to TRBJ1-4; D remains ambiguous. Germline-derived CDR1 and CDR2 are SQVTM and ANQGSEA. The CDR3 sequence is 13 residues long. V lost 4 bases, J lost 2 bases, and 8 bases lay in between. In DNA form, the CDR3 reads TGCAGCGTTGTGGGAGCCACTAATGAAAAACTGTTTTTT. Its translation is CSVVGATNEKLFF.

This chain uses TRBV30 with TRBJ1-2, with D hard to call. Germline CDR1 and CDR2: GTSNPN and SVGIG (reference sequence). V gave up 4 bases and J gave up 5 bases, with 23 bases separating them. The CDR3 length is 16 residues. CDR3 sequence reads: CAWTPRVRELNYGYTF. The CDR3, as DNA: TGTGCCTGGACCCCTAGGGTCCGGGAACTTAATTATGGCTACACCTTC.

The genes are TRBV6-6 and TRBJ2-7; D uncertain. V lost 6 bases and J 2 bases, leaving 20 bases between the germline ends. This CDR3 has 16 amino acids. The germline CDR1 and CDR2 sequences are MNHNY and SVGAGI (reference sequence). This CDR3 reads CASSLAHSERAYEQYF. CDR3 DNA sequence: TGTGCCAGCAGCCTGGCACACTCAGAAAGGGCCTACGAGCAGTACTTC.

The chain couples TRBV4-3 to TRBJ2-3, with D unclear. V was clipped by 0 bases and J by 2 bases, with 12 bases between them. Looked up from germline, CDR1 is LGHNA and CDR2 is YSLEER. CDR3 length: 16 amino acids. This CDR3 is CASSQDRVGDTDTQYF. The CDR3 region has the DNA TGCGCCAGCAGCCAAGATCGGGTCGGAGACACAGATACGCAGTATTTT.

The gene calls are TRBV7-9 and TRBJ2-7, with 8 bases that match TRBD1. The CDR3 is 15 amino acids. The ends lost 6 bases at V and 6 bases at J; junction bases unmatched: 13. Germline assignment: CDR1 SEHNR and CDR2 FQNEAQ (reference sequence). Written as DNA, the CDR3 is TGTGCCAGCAGTTCATCAGGGGGCAATTTACTCGAGCAGTACTTC. Translating gives CASSSSGGNLLEQYF.

The chain carries TRBV14 and TRBJ1-4; D might be TRBD1 (6 bases). V shed 3 bases and J shed 8 bases, with 25 bases lying between them. Looked up from germline, CDR1 is SGHDN and CDR2 is FVKESK. The CDR3 consists of 18 residues. CDR3 DNA: TGTGCCAGCAGCCACATATTGCCGACAGGCGATGACGTGGAAAAACTGTTTTTT. Amino acids: CASSHILPTGDDVEKLFF.

CDR3 sequence reads: CASSLSLSYEQYF. The CDR3 DNA reads as TGTGCCAGCAGTTTATCTCTGTCCTACGAGCAGTACTTC. The chain combines TRBV27 with TRBJ2-7; D unresolved. Germline V gene sequence: CDR1 MNHEY, CDR2 SMNVEV (reference sequence). Trimming shortened V by 0 bases and J by 1 base, and 4 bases separated the two germline ends. This CDR3 has 13 residues.

This clone showed up just once. This chain's CDR3 is CASSSSQGQETQYF. CDR3 coding DNA: TGTGCCAGCAGCTCTTCTCAGGGCCAAGAGACCCAGTACTTC. The V call is TRBV6-5, the J call TRBJ2-5; D may be TRBD1 (5 bases). The CDR3 extends over 14 amino acids. The V gene's germline CDR1 is MNHEY and CDR2 SVGAGI. Trimming stripped 6 bases from V and 1 base from J, with 12 bases between.

A note on this clone: The junction departs from the called germline gene at one end, perhaps through a read error. J is TRBJ2-7 and V is TRBV6-1; tentatively, D is TRBD1 (7 bases). The CDR3 sequence is 16 residues long. Germline assignment: CDR1 MNHNS and CDR2 SASEGT. CDR3 sequence: CPSSEALMQGGYEQYF. CDR3 DNA: TGTCCCAGCAGTGAAGCGCTTATGCAGGGGGGCTACGAGCAGTACTTC.

This clone was counted only a few times. The genes are TRBV7-8 and TRBJ2-7; 9 bases match TRBD1. Germline-derived CDR1 and CDR2 are SGHVS and FQNEAQ. This CDR3 has 14 residues. The ends lost 5 bases at V and 3 bases at J; junction bases unmatched: 5. The CDR3 loop is CASSRQGGGYEQYF. CDR3 nucleotide sequence: TGTGCCAGCAGCCGACAGGGGGGGGGCTACGAGCAGTACTTC.

This rearrangement joins TRBV13 to TRBJ2-1, with a tentative D call TRBD1 (6 bases). The CDR3 contains 14 residues. The V and J ends lost 5 bases and 2 bases respectively, with 10 bases between them. The germline CDR1 and CDR2 sequences are PRHDT and FYEKMQ (reference sequence). CDR3 region: CASSPGAPYNEQFF. The CDR3 nucleotides are TGTGCCAGCAGCCCAGGGGCCCCCTACAATGAGCAGTTCTTC.

V is TRBV29-1 and J is TRBJ1-2; D is uncertain. V lost 3 bases, J lost 2 bases, and 16 bases lay in between. The CDR3 spans 15 residues. The germline CDR1 and CDR2 sequences are SQVTM and ANQGSEA. CDR3 DNA: TGCAGCGTTGATATCGCCGAGGGCTCAAACTATGGCTACACCTTC. Its protein is CSVDIAEGSNYGYTF.

The rearrangement joins TRBV6-5 to TRBJ2-7; 14 nucleotides match TRBD2. Trimming cost V 4 bases and J 7 bases; bases outside gene matches: 9. CDR1 MNHEY and CDR2 SVGAGI come from the germline V gene. This CDR3 spans 16 amino acids. The CDR3 reads CASSSRIGTSGGEQYF. The CDR3 DNA is TGTGCCAGCAGTTCGAGAATCGGGACTAGCGGGGGTGAGCAGTACTTC.

The gene calls are TRBV13 and TRBJ2-7, with D possibly being TRBD1 (6 bases). The CDR3 extends over 15 amino acids. Looked up from germline, CDR1 is PRHDT and CDR2 is FYEKMQ (reference sequence). Between the trimmed V and J ends, which lost 0 bases and 2 bases, there was a span of 11 bases. This chain's CDR3 is CASSLGGSGAYEQYF. As DNA, the CDR3 is TGTGCCAGCAGCTTAGGGGGGTCAGGGGCCTACGAGCAGTACTTC.

The J gene is TRBJ1-5, the V gene TRBV5-4, with TRBD1 matching over 8 bases. The CDR3 loop spans 16 amino acids. With 4 bases clipped from V and 3 bases from J, the junction kept 9 bases outside the gene matches. The V gene's germline CDR1 is SGHNT and CDR2 YYREEE (reference sequence). The CDR3 DNA reads TGTGCCAGCAGCCCTCCCAGGGGGCATAACAATCAGCCCCAGCATTTT. Encoded protein: CASSPPRGHNNQPQHF.

This clone was observed a few times. The chain carries TRBV4-3 and TRBJ1-1; D ambiguous. Germline CDR1 and CDR2: LGHNA and YSLEER. CDR3 length: 13 residues. V was clipped by 4 bases and J by 4 bases, with 10 bases between them. The CDR3 coding sequence is TGCGCCAGCAGCCGGACTCATAGCACTGAAGCTTTCTTT. Translating gives CASSRTHSTEAFF.

The CDR3 here is CASSDGTGAYGYTF. The CDR3 DNA is TGTGCCAGCAGTGACGGGACAGGAGCCTATGGCTACACCTTC. The chain recombines TRBV6-1 with TRBJ1-2, with TRBD1 matching over 8 bases. CDR1 MNHNS and CDR2 SASEGT come from the germline V gene. Germline trimming cut 3 bases from V and 4 bases from J; bases unmatched to any gene: 4. CDR3 length: 14 amino acids.

The rearrangement joins TRBV5-6 to TRBJ2-6; 11 bases are shared with TRBD1. V lost 3 bases to trimming and J lost 1 base; unmatched junction nucleotides: 9. This CDR3 contains 19 residues. Germline V CDR1 and CDR2: SGHDT, YYEEEE. The CDR3, as DNA: TGTGCCAGCAGCTCCCGGGACAGGGGGTCGAGATCTGGGGCCAACGTCCTGACTTTC. The encoded protein is CASSSRDRGSRSGANVLTF.

The CDR3 DNA reads TGTGCCAGCACTGGCGAAGGGGGCATGAACACTGAAGCTTTCTTT. It codes for CASTGEGGMNTEAFF. The J gene is TRBJ1-1, the V gene TRBV2; 7 bases match TRBD1. CDR1 and CDR2 from the germline V gene are SNHLY and FYNNEI. V lost 7 bases and J lost 0; bases outside the gene matches: 8. The CDR3 runs to 15 residues.